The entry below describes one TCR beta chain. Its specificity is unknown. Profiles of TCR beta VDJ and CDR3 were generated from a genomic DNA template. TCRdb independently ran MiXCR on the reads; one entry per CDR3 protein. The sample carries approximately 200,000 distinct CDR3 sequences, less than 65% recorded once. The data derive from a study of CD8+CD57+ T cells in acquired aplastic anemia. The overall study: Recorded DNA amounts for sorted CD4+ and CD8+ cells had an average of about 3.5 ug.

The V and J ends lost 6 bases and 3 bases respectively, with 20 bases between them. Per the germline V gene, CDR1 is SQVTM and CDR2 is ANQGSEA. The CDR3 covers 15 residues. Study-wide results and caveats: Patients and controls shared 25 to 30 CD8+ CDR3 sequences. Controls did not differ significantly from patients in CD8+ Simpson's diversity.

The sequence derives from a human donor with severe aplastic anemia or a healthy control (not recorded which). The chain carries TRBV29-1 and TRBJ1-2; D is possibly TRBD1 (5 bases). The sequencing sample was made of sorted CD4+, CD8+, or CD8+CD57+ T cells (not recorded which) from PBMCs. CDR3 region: CSVPGRMGRDYGYTF. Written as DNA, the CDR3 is TGCAGCGTCCCGGGGAGGATGGGGCGCGACTATGGCTACACCTTC.